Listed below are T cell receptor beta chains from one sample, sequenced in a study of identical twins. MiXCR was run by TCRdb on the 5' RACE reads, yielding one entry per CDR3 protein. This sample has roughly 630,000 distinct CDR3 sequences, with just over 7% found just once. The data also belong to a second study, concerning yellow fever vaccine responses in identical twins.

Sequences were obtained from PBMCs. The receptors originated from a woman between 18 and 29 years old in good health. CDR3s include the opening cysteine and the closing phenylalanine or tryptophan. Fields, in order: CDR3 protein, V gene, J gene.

CSAFASWGMNTEAFF	TRBV20-1	TRBJ1-1
CASSLGTGYRETQYF	TRBV3-1	TRBJ2-5
CASSSLPYMDNQETQYF	TRBV7-6	TRBJ2-5
CASSQEGLAGTPYEQYF	TRBV3-1	TRBJ2-7
CASSFTMGGWSEQFF	TRBV5-1	TRBJ2-1
CASSEFRQAPPNEQFF	TRBV10-2	TRBJ2-1
CASTKGGSNNEQFF	TRBV28	TRBJ2-1
CAISGGLGNTEAFF	TRBV10-3	TRBJ1-1
CASSLGGLAGGPLAYNEQFF	TRBV11-2	TRBJ2-1
CASNDDSSNQPQHF	TRBV12-3/TRBV12-4	TRBJ1-5
CASSLADRETGELFF	TRBV5-4	TRBJ2-2
CATSFRKNEQFF	TRBV12-3/TRBV12-4	TRBJ2-1
CASSHGDRENQPQHF	TRBV3-1	TRBJ1-5
CASSWFRDTQETQYF	TRBV28	TRBJ2-5
CASSQDPLNNNSPLHF	TRBV18	TRBJ1-6
CASRQGENTEAFF	TRBV5-1	TRBJ1-1
CSVPSSTDTQYF	TRBV29-1	TRBJ2-3
CASSASGRTSGNTIYF	TRBV5-1	TRBJ1-3
CASSLGGETAVETQYF	TRBV7-8	TRBJ2-5
CASSPIPGLASYNEQFF	TRBV18	TRBJ2-1
CASSLVPAGANSGANVLTF	TRBV11-2	TRBJ2-6
CSARTTSGRTSTDTQYF	TRBV20-1	TRBJ2-3
CSVDLTSGGADTQYF	TRBV29-1	TRBJ2-3
CASSPPPSDRSSYEQYF	TRBV5-1	TRBJ2-7
CASSLGRDTIELQFF	TRBV7-8	TRBJ2-1
CASSQEGGGGEKLFF	TRBV4-1	TRBJ1-4
CASSFHPREYNEQFF	TRBV7-2	TRBJ2-1
CASSVGTNEKLFF	TRBV6-1	TRBJ1-4
CASSYTDRGRMKLFF	TRBV6-5	TRBJ1-4
CASSEPGSQGFRPQHF	TRBV12-3/TRBV12-4	TRBJ1-5
CASSQDPGANTEAFF	TRBV3-1	TRBJ1-1
CASSVGTETYEQYF	TRBV9	TRBJ2-7
CASSVTNAGTGELFF	TRBV2	TRBJ2-2
CASSWGGPNTGELFF	TRBV5-1	TRBJ2-2
CASSFQGPGETQYF	TRBV7-9	TRBJ2-5
CASSQDGGGAADTQYF	TRBV3-1	TRBJ2-3
CASSPRGASSYNEQFF	TRBV18	TRBJ2-1
CASSQGTSGKPPLNIQYF	TRBV4-1	TRBJ2-4
CASSQIGRDTGELFF	TRBV4-1	TRBJ2-2
CASSLGPSGSTADTQYF	TRBV5-1	TRBJ2-3
CSARRLEEKLFF	TRBV20-1	TRBJ1-4
CASSLIGTQENIQYF	TRBV7-2	TRBJ2-4
CSARTLVDSGEQYF	TRBV20-1	TRBJ2-7
CASSLAGQYNEQFF	TRBV12-3/TRBV12-4	TRBJ2-1
CASRKDQIRGPPSTDTQYF	TRBV6-1	TRBJ2-3
CASSQTGGPYGYTF	TRBV3-1	TRBJ1-2
CASSIMGQGTYGYTF	TRBV19	TRBJ1-2
CASSSPRLSENTGELFF	TRBV11-1	TRBJ2-2
CASSWGGTARNTEAFF	TRBV12-3/TRBV12-4	TRBJ1-1
CASSLLDSSTDTQYF	TRBV5-1	TRBJ2-3
CASSSGPPCSYNEQFF	TRBV5-7	TRBJ2-1